This entry features one TCR beta chain sequence. The sample belongs to a study of early T cells in non-severe SARS-CoV-2 infection. MiXCR, applied by TCRdb to the 5' RACE reads, yields one record per CDR3 protein. The sample consists of roughly 99,000 distinct CDR3 sequences, around 10% of them appearing once. The germline V gene encodes CDR1 SGHRS and CDR2 YFSETQ. V lost 4 bases and J lost 4, with 21 bases in between. The CDR3 totals 16 residues. This clonotype was sampled from an adult who was a healthcare worker with PCR-confirmed SARS-CoV-2 infection or an uninfected control (not recorded which). The gene calls are TRBV5-1 and TRBJ2-7; a weak D match, TRBD2 (6 bases). Sequences were obtained from whole blood. The CDR3 spells CASSRSLGGPTYEQYF. The CDR3 DNA sequence: TGCGCCAGCAGCCGATCCCTGGGGGGACCTACTTACGAGCAGTACTTC. The whole variable domain, filled in from reference TRBV5-1 and TRBJ2-7, reads KAGVTQTPRYLIKTRGQQVTLSCSPISGHRSVSWYQQTPGQGLQFLFEYFSETQRNKGNFPGRFSGRQFSNSRSEMNVSTLELGDSALYLCASSRSLGGPTYEQYFGPGTRLTVT.